This TCR beta chain originates from a study of siplizumab effects on memory and regulatory T cells. Broader study findings: A small minority of alloreactive clones were mapped to unstimulated subsets. Significant reduction of alloreactive sequences traceable to unstimulated CD4+ memory cells was observed with siplizumab.

Method: immunoSEQ multiplex PCR; TCRdb's copy keeps in-frame clones and lacks some. The sample includes approximately 100,000 clones, about 90% seen only once; the top ten take 2.6%. CDR3 length: 14 amino acids. CDR1 and CDR2 (germline): MDHEN, SYDVKM. The J segment lost 2 bases and the V segment lost 7 bases, leaving 7 bases of the junction unmatched. A single count supports this clone. Its matching antigen is unknown. The TCR comes from a human donor in good health. Some clones in this sample may be carry-over from other donors' samples. The source material was CD4+ T cells sorted from blood. The chain carries TRBV28 and TRBJ1-2, with 7 bases matching TRBD1. In nucleotides, the CDR3 is TGTGCCAGCATAAACAGGGGAAGCAACTATGGCTACACCTTC. This sequence encodes CASINRGSNYGYTF.